Below are 13 T cell receptor beta chains sequenced from a single sample in a study of shared clonotypes between healthy human individuals. Profiling relied on immunoSEQ multiplex PCR, and the TCRdb table lists in-frame clones only, not all of them. The sample consists of about 1.1 million clones, 78% of them appearing once. Input material: memory CD4+ T cells from PBMCs. Subset in this sample: CD45RA-negative fraction. The receptors were sampled from a man aged 18 to 30 in good health. Some clones in this sample may be carry-over from other donors' samples.

With regard to this clone: Sequence at one end of the junction differs from germline and may be a read error. The gene calls are TRBV30 and TRBJ2-7; 10 nucleotides align to TRBD2. CDR1 and CDR2 from the germline V gene are GTSNPN and SVGIG (reference sequence). The CDR3 sequence is 12 residues long. The CDR3 loop is CAWSRLAGEKFF. In DNA form, the CDR3 reads TGTGCCTGGAGTCGTCTAGCGGGAGAGAAGTTCTTC.

This clone was observed at least ten times. This chain connects TRBV29-1 to TRBJ2-1; D assignment may be TRBD1 or TRBD2 (5 bases each). Trimming removed 3 bases from V and 2 bases from J, with 11 bases in between. The CDR3 covers 14 residues. The germline V gene encodes CDR1 SQVTM and CDR2 ANQGSEA. DNA for the CDR3: TGCAGCGTTGATGGGGGATTGACCTACAATGAGCAGTTCTTC. It yields the protein CSVDGGLTYNEQFF.

The chain couples TRBV9 to TRBJ2-1, with 7 bases that match TRBD1. With 0 bases clipped from V and 15 bases from J, the junction kept 6 bases outside the gene matches. The CDR3 runs 12 residues. Germline values: CDR1 SGDLS, CDR2 YYNGEE. DNA for the CDR3: TGTGCCAGCAGCGTAGCGCAGGGGGTTTTGTTCTTC. Protein product: CASSVAQGVLFF.

A word on this clone: A read error is likely here: a far larger clone is one base away. Additional DNA sequences in this sample encode the identical CDR3. The chain couples TRBV30 to TRBJ2-3, with D hard to call. The CDR3 contains 13 residues. Germline CDR1 and CDR2: GTSNPN and SVGIG (reference sequence). In nucleotides, the CDR3 is TGCGCCTGGAGTGTTAGGGGCACAGATACGCAGTATTTT. This translates into CAWSVRGTDTQYF.

The chain combines TRBV28 with TRBJ2-2, with D perhaps matching TRBD2 (6 bases). CDR3 length: 14 residues. The germline V and J ends were trimmed by 6 bases and 6 bases, with 14 bases remaining between them. CDR1 is MDHEN, CDR2 SYDVKM, per germline. The CDR3 region has the DNA TGTGCCAGCAGCTGGGGACCGGGAGCCGGGGAGCTGTTTTTT. Encoded protein: CASSWGPGAGELFF.

CDR3 loop: CASSLILNEQFF. CDR3 DNA: TGTGCCAGCAGCCTAATCCTCAATGAGCAGTTCTTC. The V gene is TRBV4-2, the J gene TRBJ2-1; D remains unclear. CDR1 is LGHNA and CDR2 is YNFKEQ in the germline V gene. V was pared by 4 bases and J by 6 bases, with 7 bases between. The CDR3 is 12 amino acids.

To note about this clone: One base separates it from a far larger clone, so it is likely a read error. Other DNA variants within this sample encode the same CDR3. This chain connects TRBV28 to TRBJ1-2; D is perhaps TRBD1 (6 bases). Germline lookup yields CDR1 MDHEN and CDR2 SYDVKM. This CDR3 contains 18 residues. V was shortened by 9 bases and J by 4 bases, with 30 bases between the two germline ends. As DNA, the CDR3 is TGTGCCAGTAGGAGCGGCTCGGGGGCCCCGTTACCGGGCTATGGCTACACCTTC. Translated, it gives CASRSGSGAPLPGYGYTF.

The chain is built from TRBV7-9 and TRBJ2-7, with TRBD1 as a possible D gene (6 bases). V was clipped by 6 bases and J by 7 bases, with 13 bases between them. The CDR3 is made up of 12 amino acids. The germline V gene encodes CDR1 SEHNR and CDR2 FQNEAQ (reference sequence). The CDR3 DNA reads TGTGCCAGCAGGGACGGGACAAAAGAGCAGTACTTC. Its protein product is CASRDGTKEQYF.

V is TRBV28 and J is TRBJ2-2; 9 bases are a match to TRBD2. V lost 8 bases, J lost 5 bases, and 9 bases stayed unmatched. The CDR3 totals 15 residues. Germline CDR1 reads MDHEN; CDR2 reads SYDVKM. The CDR3 nucleotides are TGTGCCAGCCGATTAGCGGGGGTCGTGACCGGGGAGCTGTTTTTT. Protein: CASRLAGVVTGELFF.

This chain connects TRBV29-1 to TRBJ1-1; TRBD1 is a possible D gene (6 bases). Per germline, CDR1 SQVTM and CDR2 ANQGSEA. The germline V and J ends were trimmed by 4 bases and 1 base, with 13 bases remaining between them. CDR3 size: 14 residues. The DNA for the CDR3 is TGCAGCGTTGGGGGCAGGGGAGGGAACACTGAAGCTTTCTTT. It translates to CSVGGRGGNTEAFF.

The CDR3 DNA follows: TGTGCCAGCGCGACTGCATATACGCAGTATTTT. It codes for CASATAYTQYF. The chain joins TRBV7-2 to TRBJ2-3; D not resolved. This CDR3 is 11 amino acids long. Germline loops: CDR1 SGHTA, CDR2 FQGNSA. V was clipped by 8 bases and J by 7 bases, with 10 bases between them.

This chain uses TRBV7-2 with TRBJ1-2, with a weak D call TRBD1 (5 bases). The CDR3 loop spans 16 amino acids. CDR1 and CDR2 from the germline V gene are SGHTA and FQGNSA. The germline V and J ends were trimmed by 1 base and 2 bases, with 14 bases remaining between them. CDR3 sequence (DNA): TGTGCCAGCAGCTTAGTGTTTCTCGGACAAAACTATGGCTACACCTTC. It specifies CASSLVFLGQNYGYTF.

In this sample, this clone turned up many times. No conserved phenylalanine or tryptophan is present at the end of the CDR3, so a read error is the likely explanation. The DNA is left out, because the CDR3 cannot be placed on it with certainty; the CDR3 is given as TCRdb lists it. This sequence joins TRBV5-8 and TRBJ2-7; the DNA was not used to check the table's D call, TRBD1. CDR1 SGHTS and CDR2 YDEGEE come from the germline V gene. The CDR3 is 13 amino acids long, termini counted. The CDR3 loop reads CASSPGTRQARSH.